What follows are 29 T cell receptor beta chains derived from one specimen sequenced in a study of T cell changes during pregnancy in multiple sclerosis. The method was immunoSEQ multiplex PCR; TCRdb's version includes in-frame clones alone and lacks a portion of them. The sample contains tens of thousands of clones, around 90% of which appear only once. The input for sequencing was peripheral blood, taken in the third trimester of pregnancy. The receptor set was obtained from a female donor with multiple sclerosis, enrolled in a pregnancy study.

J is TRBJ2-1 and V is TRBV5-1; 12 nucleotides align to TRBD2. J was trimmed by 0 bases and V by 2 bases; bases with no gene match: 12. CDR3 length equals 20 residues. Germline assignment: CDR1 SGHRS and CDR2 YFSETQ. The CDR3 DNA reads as TGCGCCAGCAGCTTACGCCCGACTAGCGGGGGCACCAGCTCCTACAATGAGCAGTTCTTC. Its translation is CASSLRPTSGGTSSYNEQFF. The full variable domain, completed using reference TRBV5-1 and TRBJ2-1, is KAGVTQTPRYLIKTRGQQVTLSCSPISGHRSVSWYQQTPGQGLQFLFEYFSETQRNKGNFPGRFSGRQFSNSRSEMNVSTLELGDSALYLCASSLRPTSGGTSSYNEQFFGPGTRLTVL.

DNA for the CDR3: TGCGCCAGCAGCTTGAATGACAGGGACTATGGCTACACCTTC. Amino acid sequence: CASSLNDRDYGYTF. The rearrangement joins TRBV5-1 to TRBJ1-2; 7 bases agree with TRBD1. Germline CDR1 SGHRS, CDR2 YFSETQ. The CDR3 is made up of 14 amino acids. V shed 1 base and J 3 bases; nucleotides not matched to a gene: 3.

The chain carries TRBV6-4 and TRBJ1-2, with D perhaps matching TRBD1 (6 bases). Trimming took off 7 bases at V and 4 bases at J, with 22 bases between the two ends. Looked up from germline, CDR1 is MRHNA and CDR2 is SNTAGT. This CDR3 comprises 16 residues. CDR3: CASIYLPRGRGYGYTF. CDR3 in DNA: TGTGCCAGCATTTACCTGCCCCGGGGCAGGGGCTATGGCTACACCTTC.

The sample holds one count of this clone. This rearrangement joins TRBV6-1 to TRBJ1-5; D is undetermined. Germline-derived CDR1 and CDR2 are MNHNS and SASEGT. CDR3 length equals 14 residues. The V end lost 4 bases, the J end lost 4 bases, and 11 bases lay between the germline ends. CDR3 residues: CASSGHGWNQPQHF. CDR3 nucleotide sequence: TGTGCCAGCAGTGGACACGGATGGAATCAGCCCCAGCATTTT.

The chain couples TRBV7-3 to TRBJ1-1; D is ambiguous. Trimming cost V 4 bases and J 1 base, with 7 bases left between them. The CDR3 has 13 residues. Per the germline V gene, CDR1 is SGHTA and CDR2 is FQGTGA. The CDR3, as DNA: TGTGCCAGCAGCTACGACACGAACACTGAAGCTTTCTTT. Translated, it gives CASSYDTNTEAFF.

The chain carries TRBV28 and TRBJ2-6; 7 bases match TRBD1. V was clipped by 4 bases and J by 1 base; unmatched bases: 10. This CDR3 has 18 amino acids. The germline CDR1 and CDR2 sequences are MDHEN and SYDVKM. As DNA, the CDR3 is TGTGCCAGCAGTTATTACAGGGGAATGGTATCTGGGGCCAACGTCCTGACTTTC. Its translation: CASSYYRGMVSGANVLTF.

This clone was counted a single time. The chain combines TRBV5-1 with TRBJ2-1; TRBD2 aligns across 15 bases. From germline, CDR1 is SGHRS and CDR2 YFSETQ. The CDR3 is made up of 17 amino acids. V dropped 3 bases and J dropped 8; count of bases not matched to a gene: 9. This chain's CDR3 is CASSSGLAGGPRDEQFF. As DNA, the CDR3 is TGCGCCAGCAGCTCCGGACTAGCGGGGGGGCCCAGGGATGAGCAGTTCTTC.

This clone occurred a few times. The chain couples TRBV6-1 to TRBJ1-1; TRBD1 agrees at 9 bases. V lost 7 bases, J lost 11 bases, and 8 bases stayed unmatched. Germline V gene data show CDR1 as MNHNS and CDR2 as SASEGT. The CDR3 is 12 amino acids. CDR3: CASTRQGDCAFF. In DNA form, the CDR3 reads TGTGCCAGCACCCGACAGGGGGACTGTGCTTTCTTT.

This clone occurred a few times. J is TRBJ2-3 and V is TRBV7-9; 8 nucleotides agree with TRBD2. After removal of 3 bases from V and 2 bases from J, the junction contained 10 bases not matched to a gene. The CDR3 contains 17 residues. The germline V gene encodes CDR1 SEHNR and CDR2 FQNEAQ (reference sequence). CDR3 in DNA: TGTGCCAGCAGCTTCGGTACTAGCGGCCGGGACACAGATACGCAGTATTTT. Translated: CASSFGTSGRDTDTQYF.

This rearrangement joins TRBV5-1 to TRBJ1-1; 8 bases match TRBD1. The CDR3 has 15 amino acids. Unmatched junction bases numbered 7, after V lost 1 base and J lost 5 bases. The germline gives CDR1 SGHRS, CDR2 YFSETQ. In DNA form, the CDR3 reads TGCGCCAGCAGCTTGTTACAGGGGGAATGGACTGAAGCTTTCTTT. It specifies CASSLLQGEWTEAFF.

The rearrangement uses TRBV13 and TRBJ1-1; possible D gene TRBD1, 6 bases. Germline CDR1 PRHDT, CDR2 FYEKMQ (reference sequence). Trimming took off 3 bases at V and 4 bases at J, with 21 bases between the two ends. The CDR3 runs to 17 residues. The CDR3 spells CASSFGTFGTYLTEAFF. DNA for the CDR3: TGTGCCAGCAGCTTCGGGACCTTCGGGACATACCTCACTGAAGCTTTCTTT. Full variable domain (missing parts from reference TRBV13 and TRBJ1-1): AAGVIQSPRHLIKEKRETATLKCYPIPRHDTVYWYQQGPGQDPQFLISFYEKMQSDKGSIPDRFSAQQFSDYHSELNMSSLELGDSALYFCASSFGTFGTYLTEAFFGQGTRLTVV.

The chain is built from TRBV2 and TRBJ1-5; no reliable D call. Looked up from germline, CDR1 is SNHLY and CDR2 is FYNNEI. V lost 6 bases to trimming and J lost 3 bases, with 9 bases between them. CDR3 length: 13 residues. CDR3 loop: CASSPWPNQPQHF. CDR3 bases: TGTGCCAGCAGCCCTTGGCCCAATCAGCCCCAGCATTTT. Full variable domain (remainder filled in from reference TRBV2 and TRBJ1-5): EPEVTQTPSHQVTQMGQEVILRCVPISNHLYFYWYRQILGQKVEFLVSFYNNEISEKSEIFDDQFSVERPDGSNFTLKIRSTKLEDSAMYFCASSPWPNQPQHFGDGTRLSIL.

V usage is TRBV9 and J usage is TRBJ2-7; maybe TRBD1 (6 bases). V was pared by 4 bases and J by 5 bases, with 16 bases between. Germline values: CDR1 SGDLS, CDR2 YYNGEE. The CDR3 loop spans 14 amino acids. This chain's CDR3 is CASSLTGYADEQYF. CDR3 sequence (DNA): TGTGCCAGCAGCCTTACAGGGTATGCGGACGAGCAGTACTTC. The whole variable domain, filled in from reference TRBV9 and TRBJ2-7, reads DSGVTQTPKHLITATGQRVTLRCSPRSGDLSVYWYQQSLDQGLQFLIQYYNGEERAKGNILERFSAQQFPDLHSELNLSSLELGDSALYFCASSLTGYADEQYFGPGTRLTVT.

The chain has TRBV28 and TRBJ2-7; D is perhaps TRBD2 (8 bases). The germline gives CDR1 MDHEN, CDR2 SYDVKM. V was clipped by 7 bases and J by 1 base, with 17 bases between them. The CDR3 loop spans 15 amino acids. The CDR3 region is CASTQGGGGSYEQYF. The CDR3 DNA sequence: TGTGCCAGCACTCAGGGGGGCGGGGGGTCCTACGAGCAGTACTTC.

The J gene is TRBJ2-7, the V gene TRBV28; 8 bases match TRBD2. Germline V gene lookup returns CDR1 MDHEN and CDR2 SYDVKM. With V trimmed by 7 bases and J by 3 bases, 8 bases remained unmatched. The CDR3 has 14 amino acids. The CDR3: CASTTGGYNYEQYF. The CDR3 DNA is TGTGCCAGCACCACGGGGGGGTACAACTACGAGCAGTACTTC.

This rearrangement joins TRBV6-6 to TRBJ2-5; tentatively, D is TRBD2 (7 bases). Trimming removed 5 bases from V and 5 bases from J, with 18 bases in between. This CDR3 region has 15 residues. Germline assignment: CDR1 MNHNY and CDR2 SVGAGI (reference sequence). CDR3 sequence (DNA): TGTGCCAGCAGTCGACGGGGGGCGGGAATGGAGACCCAGTACTTC. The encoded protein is CASSRRGAGMETQYF.

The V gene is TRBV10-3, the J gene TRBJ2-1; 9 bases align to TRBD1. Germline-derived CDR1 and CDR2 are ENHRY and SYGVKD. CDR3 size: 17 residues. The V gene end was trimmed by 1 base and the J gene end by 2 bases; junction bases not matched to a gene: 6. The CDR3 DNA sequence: TGTGCCATCAGTGAGTTCGGGACAGGGCAGACCTACAATGAGCAGTTCTTC. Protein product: CAISEFGTGQTYNEQFF.

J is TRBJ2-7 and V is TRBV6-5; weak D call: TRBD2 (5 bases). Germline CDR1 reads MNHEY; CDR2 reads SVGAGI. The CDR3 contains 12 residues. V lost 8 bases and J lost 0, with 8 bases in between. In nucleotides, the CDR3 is TGTGCCAGCGGGGAGAGCTCCTACGAGCAGTACTTC. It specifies CASGESSYEQYF.

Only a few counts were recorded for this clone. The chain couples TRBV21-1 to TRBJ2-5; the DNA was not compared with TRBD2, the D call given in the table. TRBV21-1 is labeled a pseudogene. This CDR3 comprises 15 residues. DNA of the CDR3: TGTGCCAGCAGCAAAGAGCGGGGGTTAGCGGAGACCCAGTACTTC. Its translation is CASSKERGLAETQYF.

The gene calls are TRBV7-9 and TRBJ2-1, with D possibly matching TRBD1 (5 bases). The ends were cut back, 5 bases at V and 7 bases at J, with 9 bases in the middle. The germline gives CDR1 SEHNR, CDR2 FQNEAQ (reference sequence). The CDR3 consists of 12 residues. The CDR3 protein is CASSPTANEQFF. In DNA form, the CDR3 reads TGTGCCAGCAGCCCGACAGCTAATGAGCAGTTCTTC.

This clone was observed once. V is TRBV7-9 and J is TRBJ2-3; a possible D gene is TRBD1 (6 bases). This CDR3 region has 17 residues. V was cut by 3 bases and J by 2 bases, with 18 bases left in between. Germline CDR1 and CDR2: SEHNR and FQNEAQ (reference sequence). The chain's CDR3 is CASSFLRGGGDTDTQYF. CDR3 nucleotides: TGTGCCAGCAGCTTCCTCAGGGGTGGCGGAGACACAGATACGCAGTATTTT.

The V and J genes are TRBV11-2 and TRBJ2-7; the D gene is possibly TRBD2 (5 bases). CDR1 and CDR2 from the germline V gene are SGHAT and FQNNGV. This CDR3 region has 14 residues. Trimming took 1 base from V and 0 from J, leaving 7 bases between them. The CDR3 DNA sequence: TGTGCCAGCAGCTTAGCGGGGAGCTCCTACGAGCAGTACTTC. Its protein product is CASSLAGSSYEQYF.

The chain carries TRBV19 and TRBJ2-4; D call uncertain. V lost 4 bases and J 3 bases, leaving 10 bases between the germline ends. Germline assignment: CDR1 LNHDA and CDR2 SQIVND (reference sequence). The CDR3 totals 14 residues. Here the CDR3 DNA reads TGTGCCAGTAGTAACCTTGGAGACAAAAACATTCAGTACTTC. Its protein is CASSNLGDKNIQYF.

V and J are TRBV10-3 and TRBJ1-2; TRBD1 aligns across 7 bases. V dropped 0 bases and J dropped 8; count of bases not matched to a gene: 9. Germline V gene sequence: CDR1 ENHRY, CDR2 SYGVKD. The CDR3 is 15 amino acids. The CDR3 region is CAISESSATGRGYTF. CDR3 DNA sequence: TGTGCCATCAGTGAGTCCTCAGCGACAGGGCGAGGCTACACCTTC.

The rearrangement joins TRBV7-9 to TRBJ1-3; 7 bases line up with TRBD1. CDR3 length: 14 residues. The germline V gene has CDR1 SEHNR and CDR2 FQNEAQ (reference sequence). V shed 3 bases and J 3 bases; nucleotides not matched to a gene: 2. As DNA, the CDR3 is TGTGCCAGCAGCTTGACAGGGCATGGAAACACCATATATTTT. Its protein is CASSLTGHGNTIYF.

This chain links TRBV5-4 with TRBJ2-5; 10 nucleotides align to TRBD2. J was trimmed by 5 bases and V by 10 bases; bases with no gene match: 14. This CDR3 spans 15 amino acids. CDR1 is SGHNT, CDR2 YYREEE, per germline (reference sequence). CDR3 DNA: TGTGCCGGCACTATAGCGGGGGGCCGGCGGGAGACCCAGTACTTC. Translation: CAGTIAGGRRETQYF.

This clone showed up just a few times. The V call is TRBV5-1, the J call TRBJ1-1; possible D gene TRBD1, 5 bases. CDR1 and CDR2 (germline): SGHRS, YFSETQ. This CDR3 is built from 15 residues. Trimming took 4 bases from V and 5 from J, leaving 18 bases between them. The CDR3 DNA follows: TGCGCCAGCAGCCCAATCATCGGGGGAGGGACTGAAGCTTTCTTT. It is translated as CASSPIIGGGTEAFF. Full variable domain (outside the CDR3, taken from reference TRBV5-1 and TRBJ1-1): KAGVTQTPRYLIKTRGQQVTLSCSPISGHRSVSWYQQTPGQGLQFLFEYFSETQRNKGNFPGRFSGRQFSNSRSEMNVSTLELGDSALYLCASSPIIGGGTEAFFGQGTRLTVV.

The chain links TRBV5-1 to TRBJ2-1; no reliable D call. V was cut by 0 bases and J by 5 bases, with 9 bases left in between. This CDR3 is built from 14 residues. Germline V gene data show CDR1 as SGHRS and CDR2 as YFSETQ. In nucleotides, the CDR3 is TGCGCCAGCAGCTTGGTACAACCCGACAATGAGCAGTTCTTC. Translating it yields CASSLVQPDNEQFF.

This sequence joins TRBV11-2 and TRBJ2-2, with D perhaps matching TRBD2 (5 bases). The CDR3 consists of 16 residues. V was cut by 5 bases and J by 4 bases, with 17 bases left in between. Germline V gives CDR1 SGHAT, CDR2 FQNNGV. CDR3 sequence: CASSPVVGGSTGELFF. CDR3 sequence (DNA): TGTGCCAGCAGCCCGGTAGTGGGTGGGAGCACCGGGGAGCTGTTTTTT.